Listed below are T cell receptor beta chains from one sample, sequenced in a study of identical twins. TCRdb fed the 5' RACE reads into MiXCR, producing one record per CDR3 protein. The profile shows about 300,000 distinct CDR3 sequences, approximately 13% of them singletons. These data also featured in a second study, about yellow fever vaccine responses in identical twins.

The sample comprised CD8+ T cells sorted from blood. The receptors originated from a woman aged 18 to 35 in good health. Both conserved end residues are part of each CDR3. A D gene is named only where the DNA matches it firmly. Only part of the rows carry a size: once, few, many, or a class if the clone is expanded.

CDR3 DNA: TGTGCCATCAGTGAGTTGGAACAGTTTACCGGGGAGCTGTTTTTT
CDR3 protein: CAISELEQFTGELFF
J gene: TRBJ2-2
D gene: -
clone size: -
V gene: TRBV10-3

CDR3 DNA: TGTGCCAGCAGCCCTCAACACGGGACAGGGGGCTTTAATAATTCACCCCTCCACTTT
CDR3 protein: CASSPQHGTGGFNNSPLHF
J gene: TRBJ1-6
D gene: TRBD1
clone size: few
V gene: TRBV14

CDR3 DNA: TGCAGTGCTAGAGATTCTTACACCGACAGGAACACCGGGGAGCTGTTTTTT
CDR3 protein: CSARDSYTDRNTGELFF
J gene: TRBJ2-2
D gene: -
clone size: few
V gene: TRBV20-1

CDR3 DNA: TGTGCCAGCAGTGCCCTCGGAGGATCTAATGAAAAACTGTTTTTT
CDR3 protein: CASSALGGSNEKLFF
J gene: TRBJ1-4
D gene: -
clone size: -
V gene: TRBV27

CDR3 DNA: TGCGCCAGCAGACGGGACTGGGACTCTGGGGCCAACGTCCTGACTTTC
CDR3 protein: CASRRDWDSGANVLTF
J gene: TRBJ2-6
D gene: -
clone size: few
V gene: TRBV5-1

CDR3 DNA: TGCAGCGTTGAAGTAGGCCGCTACGAGCAGTACTTC
CDR3 protein: CSVEVGRYEQYF
J gene: TRBJ2-7
D gene: -
clone size: -
V gene: TRBV29-1

CDR3 DNA: TGTGCCAGCAGTCGTCCTCGAAGGGAGCACTCTGGGGCCAACGTCCTGACTTTC
CDR3 protein: CASSRPRREHSGANVLTF
J gene: TRBJ2-6
D gene: -
clone size: -
V gene: TRBV2

CDR3 DNA: TGCGCCAGCAGCTTGTTGCCGGGAAATTCACCCCTCCACTTT
CDR3 protein: CASSLLPGNSPLHF
J gene: TRBJ1-6
D gene: -
clone size: -
V gene: TRBV5-1

CDR3 DNA: TGTGCCAGCAGTCCGTATCCTCACAGAAGCCAAGAGACCCAGTACTTC
CDR3 protein: CASSPYPHRSQETQYF
J gene: TRBJ2-5
D gene: -
clone size: -
V gene: TRBV27

CDR3 DNA: TGTGCCAGCAGCACCGGGACCGGAGGGGAAAAACTGTTTTTT
CDR3 protein: CASSTGTGGEKLFF
J gene: TRBJ1-4
D gene: -
clone size: few
V gene: TRBV12-3/TRBV12-4

CDR3 DNA: TGTGCCAGCAGTACTAGCGAGAGCTCCTACGAGCAGTACTTC
CDR3 protein: CASSTSESSYEQYF
J gene: TRBJ2-7
D gene: TRBD2
clone size: -
V gene: TRBV2

CDR3 DNA: TGTGCCAGCATGATTGGCGGCCTATCGAGGGAGCAGTTCTTC
CDR3 protein: CASMIGGLSREQFF
J gene: TRBJ2-1
D gene: -
clone size: many
V gene: TRBV2

CDR3 DNA: TGTGCCAGCAGCTTAAAAGGTTTGGCTAGCGGATACAATGAGCAGTTCTTC
CDR3 protein: CASSLKGLASGYNEQFF
J gene: TRBJ2-1
D gene: TRBD2
clone size: many
V gene: TRBV7-2

CDR3 DNA: TGTGCCAGCAGCTCGGACAGGGCACACAATGAGCAGTTCTTC
CDR3 protein: CASSSDRAHNEQFF
J gene: TRBJ2-1
D gene: TRBD1
clone size: -
V gene: TRBV5-4

CDR3 DNA: TGTGCCAGCAGCCCCGCAGGGTTCACCGCGCGTGAAGCTTTCTTT
CDR3 protein: CASSPAGFTAREAFF
J gene: TRBJ1-1
D gene: -
clone size: few
V gene: TRBV3-1

CDR3 DNA: TGTGCCAGCAGTTTGGGGCGGGGGAGCTCCTACGAGCAGTACTTC
CDR3 protein: CASSLGRGSSYEQYF
J gene: TRBJ2-7
D gene: TRBD2
clone size: -
V gene: TRBV28

CDR3 DNA: TGTGCCAGCAGCTCTAAAGCGGGAGTATCCTACAATGAGCAGTTCTTC
CDR3 protein: CASSSKAGVSYNEQFF
J gene: TRBJ2-1
D gene: TRBD2
clone size: -
V gene: TRBV7-9

CDR3 DNA: TGTGCCAGCAGCTTACCCCGTGGGACGAATTCCTACGAGCAGTACTTC
CDR3 protein: CASSLPRGTNSYEQYF
J gene: TRBJ2-7
D gene: -
clone size: -
V gene: TRBV11-3

CDR3 DNA: TGTGCCATCAGTGCCGGGACTAGCGGGGGAGAGACCCAGTACTTC
CDR3 protein: CAISAGTSGGETQYF
J gene: TRBJ2-5
D gene: TRBD2
clone size: -
V gene: TRBV10-3

CDR3 DNA: TGTGCCACCAGCCCTCCGGGAAACACCATATATTTT
CDR3 protein: CATSPPGNTIYF
J gene: TRBJ1-3
D gene: -
clone size: many
V gene: TRBV15

CDR3 DNA: TGTGCCAGCAGTACGGACAGGGAGCCCTTCAATGAGCAGTTCTTC
CDR3 protein: CASSTDREPFNEQFF
J gene: TRBJ2-1
D gene: TRBD1
clone size: many
V gene: TRBV25-1

CDR3 DNA: TGTGCCAGCAGCTACCCGGGCCGGAATGAGCAGTTCTTC
CDR3 protein: CASSYPGRNEQFF
J gene: TRBJ2-1
D gene: -
clone size: -
V gene: TRBV5-5

CDR3 DNA: TGTGCCAGCAGTTTAAGTTTGGGGGACAGGGTCAATGAGCAGTTCTTC
CDR3 protein: CASSLSLGDRVNEQFF
J gene: TRBJ2-1
D gene: TRBD1
clone size: few
V gene: TRBV27

CDR3 DNA: TGTGCCAGCAGTTACTCAGAGGAGGGGGCGGGTGAGCAGTTCTTC
CDR3 protein: CASSYSEEGAGEQFF
J gene: TRBJ2-1
D gene: -
clone size: few
V gene: TRBV6-5

CDR3 DNA: TGCGCCAGCAGACGGGGCGGGGAGCTGTTTTTT
CDR3 protein: CASRRGGELFF
J gene: TRBJ2-2
D gene: -
clone size: -
V gene: TRBV4-1

CDR3 DNA: TGTGCCAGCAGAAGTTCAGGGGGTTCCCACGAGCAGTACTTC
CDR3 protein: CASRSSGGSHEQYF
J gene: TRBJ2-7
D gene: TRBD1
clone size: -
V gene: TRBV13

CDR3 DNA: TGCGCCAGCAGCGATGACAGCTACTTAACAGATACGCAGTATTTT
CDR3 protein: CASSDDSYLTDTQYF
J gene: TRBJ2-3
D gene: -
clone size: -
V gene: TRBV5-1

CDR3 DNA: TGCGCCAGCAGCCAGGGGCGGGATGTCACAGATACGCAGTATTTT
CDR3 protein: CASSQGRDVTDTQYF
J gene: TRBJ2-3
D gene: -
clone size: few
V gene: TRBV4-1

CDR3 DNA: TGTGCCAGCAGCAAAATGGGACTAGGGAATGAGCAGTTCTTC
CDR3 protein: CASSKMGLGNEQFF
J gene: TRBJ2-1
D gene: TRBD2
clone size: -
V gene: TRBV12-3/TRBV12-4

CDR3 DNA: TGTGCCAGCAGCTTATATTTCCCCGGGACAGGGTCTTTGGAGACCCAGTACTTC
CDR3 protein: CASSLYFPGTGSLETQYF
J gene: TRBJ2-5
D gene: TRBD1
clone size: few
V gene: TRBV7-6

CDR3 DNA: TGTGCCAGCAGCTGGTGGGCCCGGGGGAATTCACCCCTCCACTTT
CDR3 protein: CASSWWARGNSPLHF
J gene: TRBJ1-6
D gene: -
clone size: few
V gene: TRBV6-4

CDR3 DNA: TGTGCCAGCAGAACGGCGGCCTATGGCTACACCTTC
CDR3 protein: CASRTAAYGYTF
J gene: TRBJ1-2
D gene: -
clone size: few
V gene: TRBV28

CDR3 DNA: TGTGCCAGCAGTCAAACCCCGGACAGGGATGGCGCAACGGAGACCCAGTACTTC
CDR3 protein: CASSQTPDRDGATETQYF
J gene: TRBJ2-5
D gene: TRBD1
clone size: -
V gene: TRBV12-3/TRBV12-4

CDR3 DNA: TGTGCCAGCAGTTACGGCGCGTATGGCTACACCTTC
CDR3 protein: CASSYGAYGYTF
J gene: TRBJ1-2
D gene: -
clone size: -
V gene: TRBV6-5

CDR3 DNA: TGTGCCAGCAGTTTGGCGGGGGGAAAGACTGAAGCTTTCTTT
CDR3 protein: CASSLAGGKTEAFF
J gene: TRBJ1-1
D gene: -
clone size: -
V gene: TRBV28

CDR3 DNA: TGCGCCAGCAGCCAAGAGACCACGACGGGGGGCAGAGGCTTCTTC
CDR3 protein: CASSQETTTGGRGFF
J gene: TRBJ2-1
D gene: -
clone size: -
V gene: TRBV4-1

CDR3 DNA: TGTGCCAGCAGTCCACCCCGACTAGCGGGAGTCTATGGGGCCAACGTCCTGACTTTC
CDR3 protein: CASSPPRLAGVYGANVLTF
J gene: TRBJ2-6
D gene: TRBD2
clone size: once
V gene: TRBV12-3/TRBV12-4

CDR3 DNA: TGTGCCAGCAGCTTAGCGCGGGGTCCCCCCACAGATACGCAGTATTTT
CDR3 protein: CASSLARGPPTDTQYF
J gene: TRBJ2-3
D gene: -
clone size: -
V gene: TRBV7-8

CDR3 DNA: TGTGCCAGCAGCTTACAGGGGCTTTACTATGGCTACACCTTC
CDR3 protein: CASSLQGLYYGYTF
J gene: TRBJ1-2
D gene: -
clone size: many
V gene: TRBV7-2

CDR3 DNA: TGTGCCAGCGGCCGCCCGGAGAATCCCTACGAGCAGTACTTC
CDR3 protein: CASGRPENPYEQYF
J gene: TRBJ2-7
D gene: -
clone size: few
V gene: TRBV9

CDR3 DNA: TGTGCCAGCAGCTTAGGTGATAGCGGGAGGGCCGTCTACGAGCAGTACTTC
CDR3 protein: CASSLGDSGRAVYEQYF
J gene: TRBJ2-7
D gene: TRBD2
clone size: -
V gene: TRBV7-6

CDR3 DNA: TGTGCCAGCAGCCCCGTCGGGAGAACCTACAATGAGCAGTTCTTC
CDR3 protein: CASSPVGRTYNEQFF
J gene: TRBJ2-1
D gene: -
clone size: -
V gene: TRBV7-9

CDR3 DNA: TGTGCCAGCAGTGAATGGTCCCAGAGGATGGACACTGAAGCTTTCTTT
CDR3 protein: CASSEWSQRMDTEAFF
J gene: TRBJ1-1
D gene: -
clone size: -
V gene: TRBV6-1

CDR3 DNA: TGTGCCAGCAGCTTAGTACAGCGCGAAGCTTTCTTT
CDR3 protein: CASSLVQREAFF
J gene: TRBJ1-1
D gene: -
clone size: few
V gene: TRBV7-9

CDR3 DNA: TGTGCCAGCAGCTTCTTCCTCTGGGAAGGGGGGCCCCCACAAGAGACCCAGTACTTC
CDR3 protein: CASSFFLWEGGPPQETQYF
J gene: TRBJ2-5
D gene: -
clone size: -
V gene: TRBV5-4

CDR3 DNA: TGTGCCATCAGTGATGTAGCGGGAGGGCTCATCCATGAGCAGTTCTTC
CDR3 protein: CAISDVAGGLIHEQFF
J gene: TRBJ2-1
D gene: TRBD2
clone size: many
V gene: TRBV10-3

CDR3 DNA: TGTGCCAGCAGTTTTAAAGGCAGGCAACTGGACGAGCAGTACTTC
CDR3 protein: CASSFKGRQLDEQYF
J gene: TRBJ2-7
D gene: -
clone size: few
V gene: TRBV12-3/TRBV12-4

CDR3 DNA: TGTGCCAGCAGTGCGGACAGGGTTTCCTACGAGCAGTACTTC
CDR3 protein: CASSADRVSYEQYF
J gene: TRBJ2-7
D gene: TRBD1
clone size: few
V gene: TRBV27

CDR3 DNA: TGTGCCAGCAGTGAAGCATCAGGGGACCGCTACGAGCAGTACTTC
CDR3 protein: CASSEASGDRYEQYF
J gene: TRBJ2-7
D gene: -
clone size: many
V gene: TRBV2

CDR3 DNA: TGTACCAGCAGTTACTCGTCCACCGGGGAGCTGTTTTTT
CDR3 protein: CTSSYSSTGELFF
J gene: TRBJ2-2
D gene: -
clone size: -
V gene: TRBV6-5